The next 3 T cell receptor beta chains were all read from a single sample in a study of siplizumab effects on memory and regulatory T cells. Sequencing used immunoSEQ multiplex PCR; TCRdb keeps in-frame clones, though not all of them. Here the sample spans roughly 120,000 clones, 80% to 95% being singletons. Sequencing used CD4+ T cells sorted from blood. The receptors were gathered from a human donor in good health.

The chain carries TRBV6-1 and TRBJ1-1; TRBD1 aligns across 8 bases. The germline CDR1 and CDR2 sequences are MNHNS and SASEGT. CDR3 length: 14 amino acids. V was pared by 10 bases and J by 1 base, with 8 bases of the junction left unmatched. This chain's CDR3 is CATSLGQGNTEAFF. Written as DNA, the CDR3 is TGTGCCACCTCCCTCGGACAGGGGAACACTGAAGCTTTCTTT.

In DNA, the CDR3 is TGTGCCAGCGGGGACAGGTTCTACGAGCAGTACTTC. Translated: CASGDRFYEQYF. This chain uses TRBV5-6 with TRBJ2-7; 8 bases align to TRBD1. This CDR3 is built from 12 residues. The trim removed 7 bases at V and 3 bases at J, leaving 3 bases unmatched. Germline assignment: CDR1 SGHDT and CDR2 YYEEEE.

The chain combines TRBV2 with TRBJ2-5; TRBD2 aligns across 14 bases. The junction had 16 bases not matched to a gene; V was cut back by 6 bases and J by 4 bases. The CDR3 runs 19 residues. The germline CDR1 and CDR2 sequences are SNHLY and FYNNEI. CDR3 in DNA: TGTGCCAGCAGGGCCAGCCAGGTGGGACTAGCGGGGGTACTAGAGACCCAGTACTTC. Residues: CASRASQVGLAGVLETQYF.